This is a list of T cell receptor beta chains from one sample in a study of T cell responses to AZD1222 COVID-19 vaccine. Sequenced by immunoSEQ multiplex PCR; TCRdb stores in-frame clones only, minus some. The sample contains tens of thousands of clones, 70% to 90% of which appear only once. Sample: peripheral blood, taken on day 0 of AZD1222 vaccination. These receptors all come from an adult in good health. CDR3s include the opening cysteine and the closing phenylalanine or tryptophan. A D gene is named only where the DNA matches it firmly. Part of the rows lack a size; the others show once, few, many or a class for expanded clones.

j_call: TRBJ2-7; d_call: .; clone_size: .; v_call: TRBV30; cdr3_aa: CAWSPSPSYEQYF; cdr3_nt: TGTGCCTGGAGTCCTTCACCTTCCTACGAGCAGTACTTC
j_call: TRBJ1-4; d_call: .; clone_size: .; v_call: TRBV9; cdr3_aa: CASSVALGQNEKLFF; cdr3_nt: TGTGCCAGCAGCGTAGCATTGGGTCAGAATGAAAAACTGTTTTTT
j_call: TRBJ1-1; d_call: .; clone_size: .; v_call: TRBV28; cdr3_aa: CASSRPGATEAFF; cdr3_nt: TGTGCCAGCAGCCGCCCAGGGGCCACTGAAGCTTTCTTT
j_call: TRBJ1-1; d_call: .; clone_size: few; v_call: TRBV29-1; cdr3_aa: CSAGPEEAFF; cdr3_nt: TGCAGCGCGGGACCCGAAGAAGCTTTCTTT
j_call: TRBJ2-7; d_call: TRBD2; clone_size: few; v_call: TRBV5-4; cdr3_aa: CASSFGGASYEQYF; cdr3_nt: TGTGCCAGCAGCTTCGGGGGGGCGTCCTACGAGCAGTACTTC
j_call: TRBJ2-5; d_call: .; clone_size: .; v_call: TRBV18; cdr3_aa: CASSPLAQETQYF; cdr3_nt: TGTGCCAGCTCACCACTAGCGCAAGAGACCCAGTACTTC
j_call: TRBJ2-2; d_call: TRBD1; clone_size: .; v_call: TRBV5-1; cdr3_aa: CASSLYTGDTGELFF; cdr3_nt: TGCGCCAGCAGCTTATATACAGGGGACACCGGGGAGCTGTTTTTT
j_call: TRBJ2-2; d_call: .; clone_size: few; v_call: TRBV3-1/TRBV3-2; cdr3_aa: CASSRSAGATTGELFF; cdr3_nt: TGTGCCAGCAGCCGCTCGGCAGGGGCGACCACCGGGGAGCTGTTTTTT
j_call: TRBJ2-3; d_call: TRBD2; clone_size: .; v_call: TRBV9; cdr3_aa: CASSVVAGHTDTQYF; cdr3_nt: TGTGCCAGCAGCGTTGTAGCGGGCCACACAGATACGCAGTATTTT
j_call: TRBJ2-1; d_call: TRBD2; clone_size: .; v_call: TRBV27; cdr3_aa: CARAGGTSGKGDEQFF; cdr3_nt: TGTGCCAGAGCGGGAGGGACTAGCGGGAAAGGGGATGAGCAGTTCTTC
j_call: TRBJ2-7; d_call: TRBD1; clone_size: .; v_call: TRBV28; cdr3_aa: CASSLSGQGEEQYF; cdr3_nt: TGTGCCAGCAGTTTATCGGGACAGGGAGAAGAGCAGTACTTC
j_call: TRBJ2-5; d_call: TRBD2; clone_size: .; v_call: TRBV10-3; cdr3_aa: CAISARASGQETQYF; cdr3_nt: TGTGCCATCAGTGCGAGGGCTAGCGGGCAAGAGACCCAGTACTTC
j_call: TRBJ2-7; d_call: .; clone_size: .; v_call: TRBV5-1; cdr3_aa: CASSLAPPSEQYF; cdr3_nt: TGCGCCAGCAGCTTGGCTCCCCCTAGTGAGCAGTACTTC
j_call: TRBJ1-1; d_call: .; clone_size: .; v_call: TRBV10-3; cdr3_aa: CAISETRGTPEAFF; cdr3_nt: TGTGCCATCAGTGAGACCCGGGGCACCCCTGAAGCTTTCTTT
j_call: TRBJ2-7; d_call: .; clone_size: .; v_call: TRBV6-1; cdr3_aa: CASSEAWEGGYEQYF; cdr3_nt: TGTGCCAGCAGTGAAGCGTGGGAAGGGGGCTACGAGCAGTACTTC
j_call: TRBJ1-1; d_call: .; clone_size: .; v_call: TRBV9; cdr3_aa: CASSVGGLTEAFF; cdr3_nt: TGTGCCAGCAGCGTAGGAGGGCTCACTGAAGCTTTCTTT
j_call: TRBJ2-2; d_call: .; clone_size: once; v_call: TRBV19; cdr3_aa: CASSIAGGAAGELFF; cdr3_nt: TGTGCCAGTAGTATAGCTGGGGGCGCGGCCGGGGAGCTGTTTTTT
j_call: TRBJ1-2; d_call: .; clone_size: .; v_call: TRBV19; cdr3_aa: CASSIVRGAIDGYTF; cdr3_nt: TGTGCCAGTAGTATAGTCAGGGGCGCGATTGATGGCTACACCTTC
j_call: TRBJ1-1; d_call: TRBD1; clone_size: once; v_call: TRBV6-2/TRBV6-3; cdr3_aa: CASSDRVGKAFF; cdr3_nt: TGTGCCAGCAGTGACAGGGTGGGGAAAGCTTTCTTT
j_call: TRBJ1-4; d_call: TRBD1; clone_size: .; v_call: TRBV24-1; cdr3_aa: CATSDRDRAEKLFF; cdr3_nt: TGTGCCACCAGTGACCGGGACAGGGCTGAAAAACTGTTTTTT
j_call: TRBJ1-5; d_call: .; clone_size: .; v_call: TRBV12-3/TRBV12-4; cdr3_aa: CASSFPPGQPQHF; cdr3_nt: TGTGCCAGCAGTTTTCCACCTGGCCAGCCCCAGCATTTT
j_call: TRBJ1-5; d_call: TRBD1; clone_size: .; v_call: TRBV3-1/TRBV3-2; cdr3_aa: CASSLLGQASQHF; cdr3_nt: TGTGCCAGCAGCCTACTCGGACAGGCCTCACAGCATTTT
j_call: TRBJ2-1; d_call: TRBD1; clone_size: .; v_call: TRBV3-1/TRBV3-2; cdr3_aa: CASSQGQGIEFF; cdr3_nt: TGTGCCAGCAGCCAAGGACAGGGGATTGAGTTCTTC
j_call: TRBJ1-4; d_call: .; clone_size: .; v_call: TRBV28; cdr3_aa: CASSLLGVNEKLFF; cdr3_nt: TGTGCCAGCAGTTTACTAGGGGTGAATGAAAAACTGTTTTTT
j_call: TRBJ1-5; d_call: .; clone_size: few; v_call: TRBV15; cdr3_aa: CATSSRGGARQPQHF; cdr3_nt: TGTGCCACCAGCAGTCGGGGCGGGGCGCGACAGCCCCAGCATTTT